This is a list of T cell receptor beta chains from one sample in a study of patients and donors after allogeneic stem cell transplantation. Each CDR3 protein is one row after TCRdb ran MiXCR on the RT-PCR reads. Of about a million distinct CDR3 sequences in the sample, more than 15% were seen once. Sequencing used blood, either unsorted or a sorted T cell fraction (not recorded which). The receptors were sampled from a human donor who was either an allogeneic HSCT recipient or a stem cell or donor lymphocyte infusion donor (not recorded which). It is not recorded whose cells these are; they may come from a transplant donor. Both conserved end residues are part of each CDR3. The order of the fields is CDR3 DNA, CDR3 protein, V gene, CDR3 length, D gene, clone size, J gene. The D gene is left open where the match is weak. Size is omitted from some rows. Given values are once, few, many or a class for expanded clones.

cdr3_nt: TGTGCCAGCAGCTTAGTGGACAGGGGCGAGCAGTACTTC; cdr3_aa: CASSLVDRGEQYF; v_call: TRBV9; cdr3_length: 13; d_call: TRBD1; clone_size: .; j_call: TRBJ2-7
cdr3_nt: TGTGCCAGCGAGGTGACAGGGGTCCTTCAGCCCCAGCATTTT; cdr3_aa: CASEVTGVLQPQHF; v_call: TRBV6-2/TRBV6-3; cdr3_length: 14; d_call: TRBD1; clone_size: .; j_call: TRBJ1-5
cdr3_nt: TGCAGTGCTCAACCGGGGGGGAGAGCGAACACCGGGGAGCTGTTTTTT; cdr3_aa: CSAQPGGRANTGELFF; v_call: TRBV20-1; cdr3_length: 16; d_call: TRBD2; clone_size: .; j_call: TRBJ2-2
cdr3_nt: TGCGCCAGCAGCCAAGCGACGGGGGTATCCTCTGGAAACACCATATATTTT; cdr3_aa: CASSQATGVSSGNTIYF; v_call: TRBV4-3; cdr3_length: 17; d_call: .; clone_size: .; j_call: TRBJ1-3
cdr3_nt: TGCAGCGTTGATAAGGCGGCCGGCAGGTTTAACACTGAAGCTTTCTTT; cdr3_aa: CSVDKAAGRFNTEAFF; v_call: TRBV29-1; cdr3_length: 16; d_call: .; clone_size: many; j_call: TRBJ1-1
cdr3_nt: TGTGCTGGATCGAGGACAGAGGGCACTGAAGCTTTCTTT; cdr3_aa: CAGSRTEGTEAFF; v_call: TRBV6-1; cdr3_length: 13; d_call: .; clone_size: few; j_call: TRBJ1-1
cdr3_nt: TGTGCCAGCAGTCCACAAGGCCCCTACGAGCAGTACTTC; cdr3_aa: CASSPQGPYEQYF; v_call: TRBV12-3/TRBV12-4; cdr3_length: 13; d_call: .; clone_size: many; j_call: TRBJ2-7
cdr3_nt: TGCAGTGCTAGAGCACTTACAGAAAACACCATATATTTT; cdr3_aa: CSARALTENTIYF; v_call: TRBV20-1; cdr3_length: 13; d_call: .; clone_size: .; j_call: TRBJ1-3
cdr3_nt: TGCGCCAGCAGCGATACGGGACTCGCCTACGAGCAGTACTTC; cdr3_aa: CASSDTGLAYEQYF; v_call: TRBV5-1; cdr3_length: 14; d_call: .; clone_size: few; j_call: TRBJ2-7
cdr3_nt: TGTGCCAGCAGTTATGCCCCGGGGAAAACACCGAACACCGGGGAGCTGTTTTTT; cdr3_aa: CASSYAPGKTPNTGELFF; v_call: TRBV6-2/TRBV6-3; cdr3_length: 18; d_call: .; clone_size: .; j_call: TRBJ2-2
cdr3_nt: TGTGCCAGCAGCGACAGACTAGCGGGAGAGTACAATGAGCAGTTCTTC; cdr3_aa: CASSDRLAGEYNEQFF; v_call: TRBV7-9; cdr3_length: 16; d_call: TRBD2; clone_size: few; j_call: TRBJ2-1
cdr3_nt: TGTGCCAGCAGCCTACTGACAGGGGTGGCCGAGCAGTACTTC; cdr3_aa: CASSLLTGVAEQYF; v_call: TRBV7-2; cdr3_length: 14; d_call: TRBD1; clone_size: .; j_call: TRBJ2-7
cdr3_nt: TGTGCCAGCAGTTTAGGTCAGGGTGAGGTGTACTTC; cdr3_aa: CASSLGQGEVYF; v_call: TRBV27; cdr3_length: 12; d_call: .; clone_size: .; j_call: TRBJ2-7
cdr3_nt: TGTGCCAGCAGTCAGGACTGGAGCTCCTACAATGAGCAGTTCTTC; cdr3_aa: CASSQDWSSYNEQFF; v_call: TRBV27; cdr3_length: 15; d_call: .; clone_size: many; j_call: TRBJ2-1
cdr3_nt: TGTGCCATCAGTGTCAGCGGGGGGGCCAATGAGCAGTTCTTC; cdr3_aa: CAISVSGGANEQFF; v_call: TRBV10-3; cdr3_length: 14; d_call: TRBD2; clone_size: .; j_call: TRBJ2-1
cdr3_nt: TGTGCCAGCCGGGCGGTAGGACTAGCGGGAGAAGTCCGGGAGCTGTTTTTT; cdr3_aa: CASRAVGLAGEVRELFF; v_call: TRBV7-9; cdr3_length: 17; d_call: TRBD2; clone_size: few; j_call: TRBJ2-2
cdr3_nt: TGTGCCAGCAGTTACTCGGGGACTTTCACAGATACGCAGTATTTT; cdr3_aa: CASSYSGTFTDTQYF; v_call: TRBV6-2/TRBV6-3; cdr3_length: 15; d_call: .; clone_size: .; j_call: TRBJ2-3
cdr3_nt: TGTGCCAGCAGTTTAATACGTGCCCTCACCGGGGAGCTGTTTTTT; cdr3_aa: CASSLIRALTGELFF; v_call: TRBV27; cdr3_length: 15; d_call: .; clone_size: .; j_call: TRBJ2-2
cdr3_nt: TGCGCCAGCAGCTTGGGGCCGGACCAAGAGACCCAGTACTTC; cdr3_aa: CASSLGPDQETQYF; v_call: TRBV5-1; cdr3_length: 14; d_call: .; clone_size: .; j_call: TRBJ2-5
cdr3_nt: TGTGCCAGCAGCTTAGAAGGGGGCCCCACCGGGGAGCTGTTTTTT; cdr3_aa: CASSLEGGPTGELFF; v_call: TRBV7-3; cdr3_length: 15; d_call: TRBD1; clone_size: .; j_call: TRBJ2-2
cdr3_nt: TGCAGTGCTAGAGATCCGGTATTGGGGGGGGTACAAGAGACCCAGTACTTC; cdr3_aa: CSARDPVLGGVQETQYF; v_call: TRBV20-1; cdr3_length: 17; d_call: TRBD2; clone_size: .; j_call: TRBJ2-5
cdr3_nt: TGCGCCAGCAGCCAAGAGATTAGCGGGGGCTACGAGCAGTACTTC; cdr3_aa: CASSQEISGGYEQYF; v_call: TRBV4-3; cdr3_length: 15; d_call: TRBD2; clone_size: .; j_call: TRBJ2-7
cdr3_nt: TGCGCCAGCAGCTTGGGGGTGGGAAGGGCCGGAACAGATACGCAGTATTTT; cdr3_aa: CASSLGVGRAGTDTQYF; v_call: TRBV5-1; cdr3_length: 17; d_call: .; clone_size: .; j_call: TRBJ2-3
cdr3_nt: TGCGCCAGCAGCTTGGCTGGCGGGGAACAAGAGACCCAGTACTTC; cdr3_aa: CASSLAGGEQETQYF; v_call: TRBV5-1; cdr3_length: 15; d_call: .; clone_size: .; j_call: TRBJ2-5
cdr3_nt: TGTGCCAGCAGTTACCGCGTTGGGACAGCGAACACCGGGGAGCTGTTTTTT; cdr3_aa: CASSYRVGTANTGELFF; v_call: TRBV6-5; cdr3_length: 17; d_call: TRBD1; clone_size: few; j_call: TRBJ2-2
cdr3_nt: TGTGCCAGCAGCTTTTACGAGGAGGGAGGGGAGACCCAGTACTTC; cdr3_aa: CASSFYEEGGETQYF; v_call: TRBV5-6; cdr3_length: 15; d_call: TRBD2; clone_size: few; j_call: TRBJ2-5
cdr3_nt: TGTGCCAGCAGTGTCGGGAGGAGTAATGAAAAACTGTTTTTT; cdr3_aa: CASSVGRSNEKLFF; v_call: TRBV6-1; cdr3_length: 14; d_call: .; clone_size: .; j_call: TRBJ1-4
cdr3_nt: TGTGCCAGCAGCACGGGACAGGGAATGTACGAGCAGTACTTC; cdr3_aa: CASSTGQGMYEQYF; v_call: TRBV7-2; cdr3_length: 14; d_call: TRBD1; clone_size: few; j_call: TRBJ2-7
cdr3_nt: TGTGCCAAGTCCGGGACACGGGAGAATGAGCAGTTCTTC; cdr3_aa: CAKSGTRENEQFF; v_call: TRBV2; cdr3_length: 13; d_call: .; clone_size: few; j_call: TRBJ2-1
cdr3_nt: TGTGCCAGCAGTTTTGGGGCGGACCAGCCCTACGAGCAGTACTTC; cdr3_aa: CASSFGADQPYEQYF; v_call: TRBV27; cdr3_length: 15; d_call: .; clone_size: few; j_call: TRBJ2-7
cdr3_nt: TGTGCCAGCAGTCTCCGACTAGCGGGAGGGGGCAATGAGCAGTTCTTC; cdr3_aa: CASSLRLAGGGNEQFF; v_call: TRBV6-2/TRBV6-3; cdr3_length: 16; d_call: TRBD2; clone_size: .; j_call: TRBJ2-1
cdr3_nt: TGTGCCAGCAACAACAACCCTTCTGGGGCCAACGTCCTGACTTTC; cdr3_aa: CASNNNPSGANVLTF; v_call: TRBV6-2/TRBV6-3; cdr3_length: 15; d_call: .; clone_size: few; j_call: TRBJ2-6
cdr3_nt: TGTGCCAGCAGCCCCCGGGGCAGCCGCTATGGCTACACCTTC; cdr3_aa: CASSPRGSRYGYTF; v_call: TRBV6-1; cdr3_length: 14; d_call: .; clone_size: few; j_call: TRBJ1-2
cdr3_nt: TGTGCCAGCAGCTTACGCGGGAGGTTCACAGATACGCAGTATTTT; cdr3_aa: CASSLRGRFTDTQYF; v_call: TRBV11-2; cdr3_length: 15; d_call: TRBD2; clone_size: few; j_call: TRBJ2-3
cdr3_nt: TGTGCCACCAGCAAGCCCGGGACCACAGATACGCAGTATTTT; cdr3_aa: CATSKPGTTDTQYF; v_call: TRBV15; cdr3_length: 14; d_call: .; clone_size: .; j_call: TRBJ2-3
cdr3_nt: TGCGCCAGCAGCCTAGGGATAAAAGGGGAGACCCAGTACTTC; cdr3_aa: CASSLGIKGETQYF; v_call: TRBV5-1; cdr3_length: 14; d_call: .; clone_size: once; j_call: TRBJ2-5
cdr3_nt: TGTGCCACCAGTGACTCGGACGGGACCAACACTGAAGCTTTCTTT; cdr3_aa: CATSDSDGTNTEAFF; v_call: TRBV24-1; cdr3_length: 15; d_call: .; clone_size: .; j_call: TRBJ1-1
cdr3_nt: TGTGCCACCTCATCCGGGACTATTCAAGAGACCCAGTACTTC; cdr3_aa: CATSSGTIQETQYF; v_call: TRBV24-1; cdr3_length: 14; d_call: TRBD2; clone_size: few; j_call: TRBJ2-5
cdr3_nt: TGTGCCAGCAGCCAATGGGTGGTACAGCCAGGCACTGAAGCTTTCTTT; cdr3_aa: CASSQWVVQPGTEAFF; v_call: TRBV6-1; cdr3_length: 16; d_call: .; clone_size: .; j_call: TRBJ1-1
cdr3_nt: TGTGCCAGCAGTGCGACAGCGAACACTGAAGCTTTCTTT; cdr3_aa: CASSATANTEAFF; v_call: TRBV25-1; cdr3_length: 13; d_call: .; clone_size: many; j_call: TRBJ1-1
cdr3_nt: TGTGCCAGCAGCTTGGGCGGGAGGGCCAGTGAACGTGAGCAGTTCTTC; cdr3_aa: CASSLGGRASEREQFF; v_call: TRBV5-4; cdr3_length: 16; d_call: TRBD2; clone_size: few; j_call: TRBJ2-1
cdr3_nt: TGTGCCAGCACGGGGACTCCCCATGGCTACACCTTC; cdr3_aa: CASTGTPHGYTF; v_call: TRBV25-1; cdr3_length: 12; d_call: .; clone_size: .; j_call: TRBJ1-2